The entry below describes one TCR beta chain. These data come from a study of T cells in tumors after PD-1 blockade. Study-level background: Prior checkpoint blockade, systemic immunosuppressant use, or anti-cancer therapy within 4 weeks excluded patients. On average, peripheral blood gave some 120,000 TCR templates and some 37,000 unique clonotypes.

Sequencing used immunoSEQ multiplex PCR; TCRdb keeps in-frame clones, though not all of them. The sample consists of about 63,000 clones, less than 85% of them appearing once. This material consisted of PBMCs, taken after anti-PD-1 treatment. The TCR was taken from a human donor with basal cell carcinoma.

The CDR3 is CASSLIASGGAGEQFF. The DNA for the CDR3 is TGTGCCAGCAGTTTAATCGCTAGCGGGGGGGCCGGGGAGCAGTTCTTC. The chain couples TRBV28 to TRBJ2-1; 12 bases align to TRBD2. Germline loops: CDR1 MDHEN, CDR2 SYDVKM. V trimming: 2 bases; J trimming: 10 bases; junction bases outside the gene matches: 9. The CDR3 has 16 amino acids. The whole variable domain, filled in from reference TRBV28 and TRBJ2-1, reads DVKVTQSSRYLVKRTGEKVFLECVQDMDHENMFWYRQDPGLGLRLIYFSYDVKMKEKGDIPEGYSVSREKKERFSLILESASTNQTSMYLCASSLIASGGAGEQFFGPGTRLTVL.